This paragraph reports one T cell receptor (beta chain). There are many counts of this clonotype. Its antigen specificity is not known. There are no base qualities to consult, and no much larger clone falls within one base. cDNA was synthesized by template-switch 5'RACE using a primer carrying a 10-nucleotide random unique molecular identifier by which each TCR transcript was tagged. Every sequencing run covered 15-18 subjects and yielded more than 160 million TCR-beta sequences. The RNeasy kit was used to extract total RNA. The KAPA Real-time Library Amplification kit was used to amplify TCR-beta VDJ regions with primers for the TCR constant region and the 5'RACE anchor. Sample indexes and Illumina adaptors were added in a first PCR, after which library yield was increased in a second PCR. After purification with Ampure beads, the TCR product of roughly 650 bp was size-selected on a 2% E-gel SizeSelection system. Before pooling, library quality was checked on a Bioanalyzer, concentration was measured with Qubit, and libraries were quantified with the Kapa Library Quantification kit. An Illumina HiSeq 2500 was used to sequence the libraries paired-end at 2 x 150 bp. To increase sequence diversity, roughly 24-32% phiX was spiked into each library pool. In the authors' own workflow: The quality-filtered reads were processed with the UMI-based MiGEC pipeline, whose error correction step removed more than 85% of the raw TCR sequences. IMGT germline references were used for aligning VDJ genes, and each clonotype was defined as a unique CDR3 amino acid sequence together with its V-J genes. Clonal expansion, Shannon diversity, and CDR3 relatedness (CalcPairwiseDistances, ClusterSamples) were evaluated with VDJtools, and phylogenetic trees were built with CLCbio workbench. Using coefficient-of-variation modelling across technical triplicates, the study counted a clone as expanded if it had at least 8 unique UMIs. Clones were called with MiXCR by TCRdb after fastp trimmed the public reads at Q25, and only in-frame beta chains were retained. Every entry covers one CDR3 protein and lists the most common genes and DNA from its rows. Here the V and J calls rest on TCRdb's processing, not on the authors' analysis. The sample table holds approximately 30,000 distinct CDR3 sequences, of which approximately 5.4% were seen once. The ten largest clones represent around 2.1% of the sample.

The entry originates in a study of neurological immune-mediated disorders (dated by TCRdb to the late 2010s). Concerning the study at large: Using UMI-based sequencing, the study compared peripheral blood TCR-beta repertoires from patients with HTLV-I-associated myelopathy (HAM/TSP), patients with multiple sclerosis, and healthy controls. Longitudinal samples, technical triplicates and paired sorted CD4+ and CD8+ T-cell subsets, alongside PBMC samples, were included among the 106 TCR-beta libraries. The cohort was made up of around 70 subjects, consisting of around 14 HAM/TSP patients, about 34 multiple sclerosis patients and around 20 healthy controls. Broader findings and caveats from the paper: No identical CDR3 amino acid sequences were shared among expanded clones across subjects, suggesting private TCR-beta repertoires in all groups. The highest TCR clonal expansion was observed in HAM/TSP patients, whereas the lowest was observed in MS patients, even when compared with healthy controls.

The healthy controls were volunteers from blood banks in Maryland, USA. For sorted-subset TCR libraries, about a million sorted CD4+ or CD8+ T cells were used. Peripheral blood underwent Ficoll-Hypaque density gradient centrifugation to isolate PBMCs, which were then cryopreserved in liquid nitrogen. The study also sequenced paired sorted CD4+ and CD8+ subsets from healthy controls, HAM/TSP patients and MS patients. The CDR3 starts with the cysteine, ends with the phenylalanine, and has 15 residues. Solely the CDR3 DNA is kept, with 45 bases framed from the first base. V loses 2 bases, J loses 0 bases, and the germline ends lie 8 bases apart. Sequences SGHVS (CDR1) and FQNEAQ (CDR2) are obtained from the germline V gene.

Sequencing was carried out using CD4+ T cells from blood. The chain was built from TRBV7-8 and TRBJ2-1, with TRBD2 tentatively as D gene (5 bases match). The sequence came from a woman aged 50 to 60 in good health. The sequence in DNA is TGTGCCAGCAGCTTAAAGCGGAGCTCCTACAATGAGCAGTTCTTC. Its amino acids are CASSLKRSSYNEQFF.